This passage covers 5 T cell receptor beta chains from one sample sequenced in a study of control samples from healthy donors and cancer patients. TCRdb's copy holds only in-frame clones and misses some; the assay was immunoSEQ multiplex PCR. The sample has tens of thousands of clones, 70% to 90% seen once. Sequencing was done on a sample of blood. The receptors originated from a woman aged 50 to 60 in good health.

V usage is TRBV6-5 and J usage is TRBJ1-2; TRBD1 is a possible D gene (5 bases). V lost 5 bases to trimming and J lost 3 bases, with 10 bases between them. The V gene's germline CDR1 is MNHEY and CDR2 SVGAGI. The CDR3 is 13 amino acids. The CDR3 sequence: CASSPGPYYGYTF. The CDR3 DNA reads TGTGCCAGCAGTCCGGGACCGTACTATGGCTACACCTTC.

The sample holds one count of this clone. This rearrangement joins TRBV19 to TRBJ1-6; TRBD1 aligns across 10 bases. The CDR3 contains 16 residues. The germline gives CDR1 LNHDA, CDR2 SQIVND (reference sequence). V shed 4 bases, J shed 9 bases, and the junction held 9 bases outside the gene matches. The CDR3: CASSTGQGMISSPLHF. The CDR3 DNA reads TGTGCCAGTAGTACGGGACAGGGGATGATAAGTTCACCCCTCCACTTT.

The CDR3 nucleotides are TGTGCCAGCAGCTACCGGGACAGGGGATCTGGCTACACCTTC. Translation: CASSYRDRGSGYTF. The V gene is TRBV2, the J gene TRBJ1-2; 10 bases line up with TRBD1. After removal of 6 bases from V and 7 bases from J, the junction contained 8 bases not matched to a gene. Per germline, CDR1 SNHLY and CDR2 FYNNEI. CDR3 length equals 14 residues. Looking up the rest from reference TRBV2 and TRBJ1-2 gives the full variable domain: EPEVTQTPSHQVTQMGQEVILRCVPISNHLYFYWYRQILGQKVEFLVSFYNNEISEKSEIFDDQFSVERPDGSNFTLKIRSTKLEDSAMYFCASSYRDRGSGYTFGSGTRLTVV.

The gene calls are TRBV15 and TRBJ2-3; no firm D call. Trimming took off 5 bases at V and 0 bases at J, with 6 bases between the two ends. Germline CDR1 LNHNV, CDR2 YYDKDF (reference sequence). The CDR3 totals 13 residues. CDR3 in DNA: TGTGCCACCAGCTGGGTTAGCACAGATACGCAGTATTTT. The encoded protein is CATSWVSTDTQYF.

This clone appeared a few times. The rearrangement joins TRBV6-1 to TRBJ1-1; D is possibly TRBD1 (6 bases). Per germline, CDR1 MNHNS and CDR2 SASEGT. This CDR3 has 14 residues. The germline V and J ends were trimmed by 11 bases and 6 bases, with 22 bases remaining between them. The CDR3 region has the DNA TGTGCCTCGCGGTGGGGGGGCGAGGAATCTGAAGCTTTCTTT. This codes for CASRWGGEESEAFF.